These 6 T cell receptor beta chains came from one sample sequenced in a study of control samples from healthy donors and cancer patients. Generated by immunoSEQ multiplex PCR, the TCRdb table keeps only in-frame clones and is missing some. Of about 150,000 clones listed, under 95% are singletons. Sequences were obtained from blood. These receptors all come from a woman aged 18-30 years in good health.

The gene calls are TRBV28 and TRBJ1-5; 9 bases match TRBD1. With V trimmed by 5 bases and J by 0 bases, 8 bases remained unmatched. Germline V gene lookup returns CDR1 MDHEN and CDR2 SYDVKM. The CDR3 has 17 amino acids. Here the CDR3 DNA reads TGTGCCAGCAGTACAGGGGGCTCAGAATATAGCAATCAGCCCCAGCATTTT. This codes for CASSTGGSEYSNQPQHF. The entire variable domain, with the rest obtained from reference TRBV28 and TRBJ1-5, is as follows: DVKVTQSSRYLVKRTGEKVFLECVQDMDHENMFWYRQDPGLGLRLIYFSYDVKMKEKGDIPEGYSVSREKKERFSLILESASTNQTSMYLCASSTGGSEYSNQPQHFGDGTRLSIL.

The rearrangement uses TRBV5-1 and TRBJ2-7; 10 bases are a match to TRBD2. Germline lookup yields CDR1 SGHRS and CDR2 YFSETQ. The CDR3 is 15 residues long. V lost 0 bases and J lost 5; bases outside the gene matches: 5. For the CDR3, the DNA is TGCGCCAGCAGCTTGGAACTAGCGGGATACCACGAGCAGTACTTC. Translated: CASSLELAGYHEQYF.

This chain links TRBV24-1 with TRBJ2-1; 8 nucleotides agree with TRBD2. After removal of 10 bases from V and 8 bases from J, the junction contained 6 bases not matched to a gene. This CDR3 contains 12 residues. CDR1 and CDR2 (germline): KGHDR, SFDVKD. In DNA, the CDR3 is TGTGCCACTGGTTCACTAGCGGATGAGCAGTTCTTC. Translation gives CATGSLADEQFF.

The J gene is TRBJ1-1, the V gene TRBV19; D call uncertain. Germline V lookup: CDR1 LNHDA, CDR2 SQIVND (reference sequence). The CDR3 sequence is 14 residues long. Trimming removed 6 bases at V and 1 base at J, with 12 bases between. The CDR3 nucleotides are TGTGCCAGTAGGAGGATATCCCGGAACACTGAAGCTTTCTTT. Translating gives CASRRISRNTEAFF.

A single count supports this clone. V usage is TRBV7-2 and J usage is TRBJ2-5, with TRBD2 matching over 8 bases. Trimming at V came to 10 bases and at J to 2 bases, leaving 6 bases not matched to a gene. Germline-derived CDR1 and CDR2 are SGHTA and FQGNSA. The CDR3 spans 13 residues. CDR3 sequence reads: CATQRGLQETQYF. CDR3 in DNA: TGTGCCACCCAGCGGGGGCTACAAGAGACCCAGTACTTC.

This clone was observed a handful of times. CDR3 DNA: TGTGCCAGCTCACCGCGACAGGGGGAGTCCAATGAGCAGTTCTTC. As protein: CASSPRQGESNEQFF. J is TRBJ2-1 and V is TRBV18; 9 bases map to TRBD1. The CDR3 contains 15 residues. Germline V lookup: CDR1 KGHSH, CDR2 LQKENI. V lost 3 bases to trimming and J lost 6 bases; unmatched junction nucleotides: 6.